This T cell receptor (beta chain) originates from a study of cytomegalovirus exposure and HLA in healthy donors (dated by TCRdb to the late 2010s). Broadly, across the study: An earlier analysis of under 600 of the donors reported 250 to 350 Gb of sequence data and approximately 110 million unique TCR beta sequences from about 179 million T cells. In a later genetic analysis, genome-wide SNP genotypes for 398 of the 666 donors were used, and that subset was treated as a discovery cohort. The study used immunosequencing to profile the T cell repertoires of several hundred subjects and linked those repertoires to cytomegalovirus serostatus. Across some 400 genotyped donors of the cohort, an average of 235,054 unique TCR beta nucleotide sequences per donor were sequenced, and approximately 17% of those sequences were non-productive. High-throughput TCR immunosequencing, statistical association of individual TCRs with disease status, and machine learning were combined to predict cytomegalovirus infection status. An earlier analysis of 450 to 750 of the donors used high-throughput TCR beta sequencing to judge whether each TCR beta V gene segment behaved as functional or pseudogenic. Donor age, sex, ethnicity and CMV serostatus were compiled alongside the repertoire data. Of the roughly 420 genotyped donors, approximately 81% were placed in the genetic ancestry cluster associated with self-reported Caucasian donors. A later analysis re-examined previously published TCR beta repertoires from hundreds of donors and added high-resolution HLA genotyping to investigate patterns of TCR occurrence. Typing coverage differed by locus: A, B, C, DRB1 and DQB1 were typed in about 620-630 donors, DQA1 in around 500, DPA1 in some 570, and DPB1 in 472. Along with the roughly 670-subject first cohort, a separate validation cohort of 120 different subjects was used. Both class I and class II loci were covered by HLA typing, at four-digit resolution. In the later analysis, no new phenotypic data were used to find candidate immune exposures; instead, reliance was placed on TCR beta sequences and their occurrence across donors. All discovery cohort repertoires had been generated on a single sequencing platform. The study aimed to test whether cataloging public T cell receptors could reveal signatures of past pathogen exposure. Because of strong linkage in the cohort, a few DR-DQ haplotypes were treated as single units for association and clustering. An early release that covered fewer than 750 HLA-typed donors contained around 300 gigabases of sequencing data and about 93 million unique TCR sequences. Broader findings and caveats from the paper: In a later genetic analysis, fewer N-insertions in productive TCRs were reported among donors in an Asian-associated ancestry cluster than the roughly 640-donor mean. For the cohort, immune exposure information was limited to CMV serostatus. Cytomegalovirus status was reported to be diagnosed by the classifier with high specificity and sensitivity in both the original and validation cohorts. Because counts were too low, around 18 rarely observed V segments, including chromosome 9 orphons, were left out of the earlier analysis of 587 of the donors. A few of the identified cytomegalovirus-associated TCR beta chains were confirmed in vitro to be specific for cytomegalovirus antigens. Compared with equally common non-associated chains, HLA-associated TCR beta chains in a later analysis were more clonally expanded and had lower generation probabilities. An earlier analysis of 587 of the donors showed that most TCR beta V segments appeared in productive rearrangements either about 87% or about 30% of the time, which broadly matched IMGT annotations. A cluster of highly shared sequence variants was judged likely to be a technical artifact of the sequencing pipeline. An association between a missense DCLRE1C variant and V-gene and J-gene trimming of TCR beta chains was found in a later genetic analysis and replicated in an independent cohort. The authors suggested that the approach could potentially be extended to other disease states and immunological phenotypes. Because HLA typing was missing for some donors at each locus, association tests included only the typed subset. Most TCR sequences were observed very rarely across donors, whereas some public TCRs were present in many individuals. Strong co-occurrence of HLA alleles, especially DR and DQ, made assigning TCR associations to individual alleles difficult. Some IMGT-functional V segments, including TRBV6-2 and TRBV6-3, could not be distinguished by the 87-base-pair reads and were therefore excluded. A further reported finding was that TCR beta sequences accurately predicted the HLA-A and HLA-B alleles for most subjects in the first cohort. According to a later analysis, TCR association rates differed among HLA loci, with DRB1 alleles showing the most associated TCRs and HLA-C alleles showing the fewest. Specific HLA alleles were associated with 15,000 to 20,000 TCR beta sequences at a false discovery rate of 0.05 in a later analysis. Correlated functional status among segregating V segments might reflect linkage disequilibrium, but an unknown experimental factor could not be ruled out. In a later analysis, several top co-occurrence clusters were reported to appear linked to parvovirus B19, influenza, CMV and Epstein-Barr virus. The study gave a list of about 160 TCR beta chains associated with cytomegalovirus. In a later analysis, most CMV-associated TCR beta chains were found to appear HLA-restricted, with HLA associations seemingly driven largely by CMV exposure. Roughly uniform sequencing depth across donors was assumed in presence/absence analyses, although this assumption may not hold. The cohort was sequenced for TCR beta chains only, and without alpha or paired-chain data the features that could be detected were limited.

Via the germline V gene, CDR1 is SGHDT and CDR2 YYEEEE. A distance of 16 bases separates the germline ends of V and J, which lose 6 bases and 0 bases respectively. The CDR3 numbers 15 residues from cysteine through valine. CDR3 DNA only is kept here, 45 bases in frame from base 1. The cohort comprised more than 550 healthy bone marrow donors. At the time of sampling, all cohort members were nominally healthy, though unrecorded immune exposures were likely present. The donor tested CMV seropositive and was one of the 289 seropositive cohort members. A peripheral blood sample was provided by each donor, and peripheral blood mononuclear cells were used for TCR beta sequencing. Genomic DNA extraction from the blood cell samples was performed with the Qiagen DNeasy Blood Extraction Kit. Library preparation was by the immunoSEQ multiplex PCR assay. The multiplex PCR relied on a mix of 60 forward primers for TCR Vbeta segments and 13 reverse primers for TCR Jbeta segments. A multiplex PCR assay on genomic DNA amplified the CDR3 region of rearranged TCR beta genes. The amplified TCR beta libraries were sequenced on the Illumina HiSeq System as 87-base-pair reads. In the authors' own workflow: A later analysis counted tens of millions of unique TCR beta chains across the 550 to 800 repertoires, and 10 million to 11 million of these chains were shared by at least two donors. Raw reads were error-corrected and collapsed into unique sequences by a nearest-neighbor algorithm in which closely related sequences were merged to remove PCR and sequencing errors. Alignment of CDR3 sequences to IMGT reference sequences was used to assign V, D and J gene segments. For a sequence to be retained, at least a six-nucleotide match to both a V gene segment and a J gene segment was required. A rearrangement was called productive if the CDR3 had no stop codons and remained in frame with V and J, and every other rearrangement was called non-productive. CDR3 was defined according to IMGT convention as the region running from the second conserved V-encoded cysteine to the conserved J-encoded phenylalanine. The earlier analysis of about 590 of the donors excluded sequences that lacked an unambiguous match to a single V gene segment. An earlier analysis of 500 to 700 of the donors classified V segments as functional when productive rearrangements were above 56.7% and as segregating when the standard deviation between donors was above 5%. A statistical classification framework was built to diagnose cytomegalovirus status from the catalog of TCR beta chain sequences. A later analysis assigned V and J genes by comparing TCR nucleotide sequences with IMGT/GENE-DB human TR gene sequences. In a later analysis, CDR3 sequences and most-parsimonious VDJ recombination scenarios were assigned using the TCRdist pipeline. In a later analysis, each TCR beta chain was defined by its CDR3 amino acid sequence together with its V-gene family, and reads lacking a unique V-gene family were excluded. To address suspected cross-contamination and a sequencing artifact, a later analysis removed 592 highly shared, low-generation-probability nucleotide sequences. For each public chain, a later analysis derived a clonal expansion index from normalized ranks of inferred template counts within each repertoire. In a later analysis, generation probabilities were computed with a VDJ recombination model fitted to out-of-frame rearrangements, and the resulting probabilities were checked against IGoR. In a later analysis, hypergeometric tests were used to score TCR-TCR, TCR-HLA and TCR-CMV co-occurrence, with a repertoire-size bias correction applied to TCR pairs. To estimate false discovery rates, a later analysis permuted the HLA or CMV assignments 20 times. In a later analysis, co-occurring TCRs were grouped with DBSCAN, and TCRdist sequence similarity was added when clustering was performed within HLA-allele-positive subsets. For co-occurrence clustering, repertoires with fewer than 30,000 or more than 120,000 public chains were excluded, along with 4 to 6 repertoires with anomalous nucleotide sharing. TCRdb took over this immuneACCESS table, retaining in-frame rearrangements with V and J assigned. Such tables are incomplete; in checked studies, under half of the missing clones stem from an unresolved V gene, and the remainder is unexplained. The V and J calls and the clone size are those of that table, but D and trimming were determined from the DNA. The sample data list roughly 100,000 clones, and approximately 80% of these were observed just once. The ten largest clonotypes hold roughly 5.4% of the sample.

Concerning this clone: What this receptor recognizes is not known. The record has no base qualities; no much larger clone is one base away.

Source material: PBMCs. The TCR sequence derives from a woman between 18 and 29 years old in good health and CMV-seropositive. Recombination joined TRBV5-6 with TRBJ2-7, with TRBD2 as a weak D call on 5 bases. CDR3 protein: CASTLWPGSSYEQYV. The DNA reads TGTGCCAGCACCCTGTGGCCGGGAAGCTCCTACGAGCAGTACGTC.